This T cell receptor (beta chain) came from a study of blood T cell repertoires in COVID-19. TCRdb's copy holds only in-frame clones and misses some; the assay was immunoSEQ multiplex PCR. The sample holds under 200,000 clones, approximately 90% seen once. CDR3 length: 17 amino acids. Germline lookup yields CDR1 SGDLS and CDR2 YYNGEE. Trimming cost V 2 bases and J 1 base; bases outside gene matches: 8. This chain connects TRBV9 to TRBJ2-5, with TRBD2 matching over 10 bases. Material for sequencing was peripheral blood. This TCR was sampled from a woman of 80 years or more in a cohort sampled during active or convalescent COVID-19. In DNA, the CDR3 is TGTGCCAGCAGCGTGGGGATAGCGGGGGGTACCCAAGAGACCCAGTACTTC. Encoded protein: CASSVGIAGGTQETQYF.